Presented here are 19 T cell receptor beta chains from one specimen sequenced in a study of Ad26.COV2.S vaccination and SARS-CoV-2 variants. Assay used: immunoSEQ multiplex PCR; TCRdb lists only in-frame clones, some missing. The table has roughly 380,000 clones, roughly 87% seen once. Specified treatment: around 19 received Ad26.COV2.S at low or high dose, single or two shots; 5 received placebo; per-sample allocation not given. Day 63 after the first injection of vaccine or placebo was the sampling time. The source was peripheral blood, collected in a trial of Ad26.COV2.S vaccine versus placebo. These receptors came from a person between 18 and 60 years old who received the Ad26.COV2.S COVID-19 vaccine or a placebo.

This chain joins TRBV5-1 and TRBJ2-7; 14 nucleotides agree with TRBD2. Looked up from germline, CDR1 is SGHRS and CDR2 is YFSETQ. The trim removed 4 bases at V and 0 bases at J, leaving 6 bases unmatched. CDR3 length: 17 amino acids. CDR3 nucleotides: TGCGCCAGCAGCCGAGGACTAGCGGGGGGAAGCTCCTACGAGCAGTACTTC. It encodes CASSRGLAGGSSYEQYF.

The chain combines TRBV7-9 with TRBJ1-2; D is possibly TRBD1 (5 bases). CDR1 and CDR2 from the germline V gene are SEHNR and FQNEAQ (reference sequence). The length of the CDR3 is 15 residues. Trimming cost V 5 bases and J 2 bases, with 15 bases left between them. CDR3 DNA sequence: TGTGCCAGCAGCCACTCGGGGGATTGGAACTATGGCTACACCTTC. Translation gives CASSHSGDWNYGYTF.

The V gene is TRBV5-6, the J gene TRBJ2-5; no reliable D call. This CDR3 contains 14 residues. CDR1 and CDR2 (germline): SGHDT, YYEEEE. The V gene lost 0 bases and the J gene lost 4 bases, with 10 bases spanning the gap. CDR3 in DNA: TGTGCCAGCAGCTTGGGACCAGTTGGAGAGACCCAGTACTTC. It yields the protein CASSLGPVGETQYF.

This clone has a single count. The V gene is TRBV7-3, the J gene TRBJ1-1; no firm D call. The CDR3 has 12 amino acids. Trimming shortened V by 3 bases and J by 8 bases, and 10 bases separated the two germline ends. Germline V gene lookup returns CDR1 SGHTA and CDR2 FQGTGA. Here the CDR3 reads CASSLRTGEAFF. CDR3 in DNA: TGTGCCAGCAGCTTGCGGACGGGAGAAGCTTTCTTT. Filled out from reference TRBV7-3 and TRBJ1-1, the complete variable domain reads GAGVSQTPSNKVTEKGKYVELRCDPISGHTALYWYRQSLGQGPEFLIYFQGTGAADDSGLPNDRFFAVRPEGSVSTLKIQRTERGDSAVYLCASSLRTGEAFFGQGTRLTVV.

This chain joins TRBV6-1 and TRBJ2-1, with no clear D. CDR1 and CDR2 from the germline V gene are MNHNS and SASEGT. The CDR3 extends over 14 amino acids. The V gene lost 0 bases and the J gene lost 6 bases, with 9 bases spanning the gap. The CDR3 region is CASSEARRGNEQFF. DNA for the CDR3: TGTGCCAGCAGTGAAGCCAGGCGAGGCAATGAGCAGTTCTTC.

V gene TRBV10-3 combines with J gene TRBJ2-1; 7 nucleotides align to TRBD1. CDR1 is ENHRY, CDR2 SYGVKD, per germline. This CDR3 is 14 amino acids long. J gave up 5 bases and V 5 bases, and 6 bases lay outside the gene matches. In nucleotides, the CDR3 is TGTGCCATCAGTACAAAGACAGGGCACAATGAGCAGTTCTTC. Residues: CAISTKTGHNEQFF.

This clone was observed once. The chain has TRBV6-4 and TRBJ2-3; 10 bases align to TRBD2. The junction had 16 bases not matched to a gene; V was cut back by 6 bases and J by 4 bases. Per the germline V gene, CDR1 is MRHNA and CDR2 is SNTAGT. The CDR3 is made up of 18 amino acids. The CDR3 DNA follows: TGTGCCAGCAGAACAAGGATACCGGGACTAGCGACCTCAGATACGCAGTATTTT. Protein product: CASRTRIPGLATSDTQYF.

The CDR3 region has the DNA TGTGCCAGCAGCTCGTCCCGGGACAGGGAAGTAAACTATGGCTACACCTTC. Amino acid sequence: CASSSSRDREVNYGYTF. The genes are TRBV9 and TRBJ1-2; 9 nucleotides agree with TRBD1. J gave up 2 bases and V 4 bases, and 12 bases lay outside the gene matches. In germline, CDR1 is SGDLS, CDR2 YYNGEE. The CDR3 is 17 residues long.

This clone came up once. The CDR3, as DNA: TGTGCCAGCAGCGCCAGAGGGGCTGAAGCTTTCTTT. Translating it yields CASSARGAEAFF. The rearrangement joins TRBV9 to TRBJ1-1, with D possibly TRBD1 on 5 matching bases. V was shortened by 3 bases and J by 6 bases, with 9 bases between the two germline ends. Germline CDR1 is SGDLS and CDR2 is YYNGEE. This CDR3 is built from 12 residues.

The chain has TRBV5-6 and TRBJ1-4; D is perhaps TRBD1 (6 bases). V was cut by 0 bases and J by 7 bases, with 13 bases left in between. The germline V gene encodes CDR1 SGHDT and CDR2 YYEEEE. The CDR3 loop spans 15 amino acids. CDR3: CASSLGSGGSEKLFF. The CDR3 region has the DNA TGTGCCAGCAGCTTGGGATCCGGGGGCAGTGAAAAACTGTTTTTT.

V and J are TRBV7-9 and TRBJ1-2; 7 bases fit TRBD1. V was clipped by 5 bases and J by 1 base; unmatched bases: 10. This CDR3 contains 16 residues. Per the germline V gene, CDR1 is SEHNR and CDR2 is FQNEAQ (reference sequence). CDR3 residues: CASSPQGGENNYGYTF. The CDR3 region has the DNA TGTGCCAGCAGCCCCCAGGGGGGGGAGAATAACTATGGCTACACCTTC.

The V gene is TRBV19, the J gene TRBJ2-5; D remains unclear. In germline, CDR1 is LNHDA, CDR2 SQIVND (reference sequence). The V end was cut by 6 bases, the J end by 3 bases, with 8 bases between. The CDR3 totals 12 residues. The CDR3 protein is CASRNPKETQYF. CDR3 sequence (DNA): TGTGCCAGTAGGAATCCAAAAGAGACCCAGTACTTC.

The chain links TRBV11-1 to TRBJ2-1, with 8 bases that match TRBD1. The CDR3 totals 15 residues. Trimming cost V 7 bases and J 3 bases; bases outside gene matches: 8. Germline lookup yields CDR1 SGHAT and CDR2 FQDESV (reference sequence). In DNA, the CDR3 is TGTGCCAGCACCACCAGGGACAGGAGCTACAATGAGCAGTTCTTC. It codes for CASTTRDRSYNEQFF.

The chain carries TRBV21-1 and TRBJ1-4; TRBD1, the D gene given by the table, was not confirmed from the DNA. TRBV21-1 is recorded as a pseudogene. This CDR3 is 14 amino acids long. Written as DNA, the CDR3 is TGTGCCAGCAGCGGGGACAGGGAGAGTGAAAAACTGTTTTTT. Protein sequence: CASSGDRESEKLFF.

This clone was seen a single time. J is TRBJ2-5 and V is TRBV19, with TRBD2 matching over 9 bases. V shed 1 base and J 5 bases; nucleotides not matched to a gene: 5. The length of the CDR3 is 15 residues. Germline V gene sequence: CDR1 LNHDA, CDR2 SQIVND (reference sequence). CDR3: CASSIARGGAETQYF. CDR3 sequence (DNA): TGTGCCAGTAGTATAGCTCGCGGGGGGGCTGAGACCCAGTACTTC.

This chain joins TRBV5-1 and TRBJ1-4; no clear D gene. V lost 0 bases, J lost 5 bases, and 8 bases lay in between. The germline V gene encodes CDR1 SGHRS and CDR2 YFSETQ. This CDR3 spans 14 amino acids. The CDR3 bases are TGCGCCAGCAGCTTGGGCGAATCCAATGAAAAACTGTTTTTT. Translated, it gives CASSLGESNEKLFF.

This chain links TRBV7-2 with TRBJ1-4; 7 bases match TRBD1. Germline V lookup: CDR1 SGHTA, CDR2 FQGNSA. V shed 5 bases, J shed 7 bases, and the junction held 7 bases outside the gene matches. The CDR3 covers 14 residues. The CDR3 coding sequence is TGTGCCAGCAGCGTCTTCGGGACAGTTGAAAAACTGTTTTTT. Protein sequence: CASSVFGTVEKLFF.

The V and J genes are TRBV20-1 and TRBJ1-4, with D perhaps TRBD1 (5 bases). Trimming cost V 6 bases and J 4 bases, with 6 bases left between them. The germline gives CDR1 DFQATT, CDR2 SNEGSKA (reference sequence). This CDR3 comprises 11 residues. The CDR3 nucleotides are TGCAGTGCCCAGGGTAATGAAAAACTGTTTTTT. It specifies CSAQGNEKLFF.

The rearrangement links TRBV30 to TRBJ1-5; D remains ambiguous. The V end lost 2 bases, the J end lost 9 bases, and 8 bases lay between the germline ends. This CDR3 has 11 residues. The germline CDR1 and CDR2 sequences are GTSNPN and SVGIG (reference sequence). CDR3 nucleotide sequence: TGTGCCTGGAGTTGCCGGGCGCCCCAGCATTTT. It is translated as CAWSCRAPQHF.